This T cell receptor beta chain was identified in a study of CD8 T cells in ankylosing spondylitis. This CDR3 contains 17 residues. V was cut by 0 bases and J by 0 bases, with 12 bases left in between. Germline V gives CDR1 LGHNA, CDR2 YNFKEQ. Study outcomes and limitations: From matched ankylosing spondylitis synovial fluid, disease-linked clones were reportedly recovered at significantly enriched levels. Earlier studies detected some motif variants in reactive arthritis synovial fluid and blood.

Quantitative 5'-RACE with molecular barcodes produced the TCR beta libraries. TCRdb reprocessed the 5' RACE reads with MiXCR, giving one entry per CDR3 protein. The sample contains just under 95,000 distinct CDR3 sequences, roughly 8.8% of which appear only once. With regard to this clonotype: Its target is not known.

This TCR was recovered from a male donor with ankylosing spondylitis or in good health (not recorded which). Sequencing was carried out using blood, either unsorted or a sorted T cell fraction (not recorded which). The chain couples TRBV4-2 to TRBJ2-1, with a weak D call TRBD2 (6 bases). The CDR3 is CASSQEDFSGSYNEQFF. CDR3 sequence (DNA): TGTGCCAGCAGCCAAGAAGACTTTAGCGGCTCCTACAATGAGCAGTTCTTC.